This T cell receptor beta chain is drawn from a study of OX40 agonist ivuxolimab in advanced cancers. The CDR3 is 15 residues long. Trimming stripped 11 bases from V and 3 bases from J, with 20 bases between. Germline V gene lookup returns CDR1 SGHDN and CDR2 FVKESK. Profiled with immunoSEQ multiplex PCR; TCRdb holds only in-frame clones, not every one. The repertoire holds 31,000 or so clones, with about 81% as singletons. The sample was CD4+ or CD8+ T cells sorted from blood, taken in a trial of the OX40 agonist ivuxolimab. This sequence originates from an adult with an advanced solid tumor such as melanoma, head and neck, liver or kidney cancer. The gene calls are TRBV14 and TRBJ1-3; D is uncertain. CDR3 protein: CASSLGNGFGNTIYF. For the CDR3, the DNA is TGTGCCTCGTCTCTGGGCAATGGGTTTGGAAACACCATATATTTT.